This T cell receptor beta chain was retrieved from a study of OX40 agonist ivuxolimab in advanced cancers. As for the study in general: Partial responses were observed in three patients, of whom one had hepatocellular carcinoma and two had cutaneous melanoma.

Researchers took blood at baseline, on cycle 4 day 1, and on cycle 7 day 1. This table comes from immunoSEQ multiplex PCR, and its TCRdb copy is limited to in-frame clones, with some not included. The sample holds approximately 50,000 clones; roughly 84% are singletons and the top ten take over 0.55%. The V gene's germline CDR1 is SGDLS and CDR2 YYNGEE. The CDR3 is 15 residues long. With 3 bases removed from V and 0 bases from J, the gap between germline ends came to 7 bases. The source was CD4+ or CD8+ T cells sorted from blood, collected in a trial of the OX40 agonist ivuxolimab. The rearrangement joins TRBV9 to TRBJ1-6; no definite D call. This receptor was obtained from an adult with an advanced solid tumor such as melanoma, head and neck, liver or kidney cancer. This chain's CDR3 is CASSAGSSYNSPLHF. The CDR3, as DNA: TGTGCCAGCAGCGCGGGAAGCTCCTATAATTCACCCCTCCACTTT.